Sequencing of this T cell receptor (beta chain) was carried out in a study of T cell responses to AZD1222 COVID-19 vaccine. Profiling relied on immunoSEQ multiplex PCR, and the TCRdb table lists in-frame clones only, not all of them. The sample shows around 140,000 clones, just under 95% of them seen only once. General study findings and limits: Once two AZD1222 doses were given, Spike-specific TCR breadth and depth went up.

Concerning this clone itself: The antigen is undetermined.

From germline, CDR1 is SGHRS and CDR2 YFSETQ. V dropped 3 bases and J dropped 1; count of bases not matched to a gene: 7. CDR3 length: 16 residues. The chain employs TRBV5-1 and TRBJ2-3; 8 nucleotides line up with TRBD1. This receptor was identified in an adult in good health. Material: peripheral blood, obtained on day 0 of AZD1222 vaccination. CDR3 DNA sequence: TGCGCCAGCAGCTGGACGCCGGGACAGGGCACAGATACGCAGTATTTT. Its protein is CASSWTPGQGTDTQYF.